The rows below give T cell receptor beta chains drawn from one sample of a study of OX40 agonist ivuxolimab in advanced cancers. Using immunoSEQ multiplex PCR, the repertoire was profiled, and TCRdb retains in-frame clones only, with some absent. The table includes roughly 45,000 clones, roughly 77% detected once. Sequenced here: CD4+ or CD8+ T cells sorted from blood, sampled in a trial of the OX40 agonist ivuxolimab. These receptors were obtained from an adult with an advanced solid tumor such as melanoma, head and neck, liver or kidney cancer. Each CDR3 is given with its conserved first and last residue. A D gene is named only where the DNA matches it firmly. Clone sizes are given selectively: once, few, many, or a class where the clone is expanded.

CDR3 protein: CASSPDIHMNTEAFF
CDR3 DNA: TGTGCCAGCAGCCCTGACATACACATGAACACTGAAGCTTTCTTT
V gene: TRBV7-9
J gene: TRBJ1-1
clone size: few
D gene: -
CDR3 length: 15

CDR3 protein: CASSQDQGDWTSGSTYEQYF
CDR3 DNA: TGTGCCAGCAGCCAAGATCAGGGGGATTGGACTAGCGGGAGTACCTACGAGCAGTACTTC
V gene: TRBV4-2
J gene: TRBJ2-7
clone size: -
D gene: TRBD2
CDR3 length: 20

CDR3 protein: CASSALAYNEQFF
CDR3 DNA: TGTGCCAGCAGCGCCCTAGCCTACAATGAGCAGTTCTTC
V gene: TRBV9
J gene: TRBJ2-1
clone size: -
D gene: -
CDR3 length: 13

CDR3 protein: CASSLVYRGQAGYTF
CDR3 DNA: TGTGCCAGCAGCTTAGTTTACAGGGGGCAAGCTGGCTACACCTTC
V gene: TRBV7-8
J gene: TRBJ1-2
clone size: -
D gene: TRBD1
CDR3 length: 15

CDR3 protein: CASSLERLTGDGEQYF
CDR3 DNA: TGTGCCAGCAGCTTGGAGCGGCTTACAGGGGACGGCGAGCAGTACTTC
V gene: TRBV5-8
J gene: TRBJ2-7
clone size: -
D gene: TRBD1
CDR3 length: 16

CDR3 protein: CASSPPSVETQYF
CDR3 DNA: TGTGCCAGCTCACCACCGTCAGTCGAGACCCAGTACTTC
V gene: TRBV18
J gene: TRBJ2-5
clone size: -
D gene: -
CDR3 length: 13

CDR3 protein: CSVVSTGSYGYTF
CDR3 DNA: TGCAGCGTTGTCTCTACGGGATCCTATGGCTACACCTTC
V gene: TRBV29-1
J gene: TRBJ1-2
clone size: -
D gene: -
CDR3 length: 13

CDR3 protein: CASSAEQGAGDTQYF
CDR3 DNA: TGTGCCAGCAGCGCTGAACAGGGGGCGGGGGATACGCAGTATTTT
V gene: TRBV5-4
J gene: TRBJ2-3
clone size: -
D gene: TRBD1
CDR3 length: 15

CDR3 protein: CASSRPNRGGYEQYF
CDR3 DNA: TGTGCCAGTAGTAGACCGAACAGGGGAGGCTACGAGCAGTACTTC
V gene: TRBV19
J gene: TRBJ2-7
clone size: -
D gene: -
CDR3 length: 15

CDR3 protein: CASSLTGTGNTIYF
CDR3 DNA: TGTGCCAGTAGCCTAACAGGGACTGGAAACACCATATATTTT
V gene: TRBV19
J gene: TRBJ1-3
clone size: -
D gene: -
CDR3 length: 14

CDR3 protein: CASFLGGLTEAFF
CDR3 DNA: TGTGCCAGCTTCCTAGGAGGGCTGACTGAAGCTTTCTTT
V gene: TRBV27
J gene: TRBJ1-1
clone size: -
D gene: -
CDR3 length: 13

CDR3 protein: CASRQNMNTEAFF
CDR3 DNA: TGTGCCAGCAGACAGAACATGAACACTGAAGCTTTCTTT
V gene: TRBV2
J gene: TRBJ1-1
clone size: once
D gene: -
CDR3 length: 13

CDR3 protein: CASTTPRAGVVEQFF
CDR3 DNA: TGTGCCAGCACAACCCCCCGGGCGGGAGTTGTTGAGCAGTTCTTC
V gene: TRBV2
J gene: TRBJ2-1
clone size: -
D gene: TRBD2
CDR3 length: 15

CDR3 protein: CASSPLQTGSYEQYF
CDR3 DNA: TGTGCCAGCTCTCCTCTCCAGACAGGGTCCTACGAGCAGTACTTC
V gene: TRBV27
J gene: TRBJ2-7
clone size: few
D gene: TRBD1
CDR3 length: 15

CDR3 protein: CASGQTPTGYQETQYF
CDR3 DNA: TGTGCTAGTGGGCAAACACCGACCGGGTACCAAGAGACCCAGTACTTC
V gene: TRBV12-5
J gene: TRBJ2-5
clone size: -
D gene: -
CDR3 length: 16

CDR3 protein: CASSLENIQPTNEKLFF
CDR3 DNA: TGTGCCAGCAGCTTAGAGAACATTCAACCAACTAATGAAAAACTGTTTTTT
V gene: TRBV11-2
J gene: TRBJ1-4
clone size: -
D gene: -
CDR3 length: 17

CDR3 protein: CASSPQGSDTQYF
CDR3 DNA: TGTGCCAGCAGCCCACAGGGGTCAGATACGCAGTATTTT
V gene: TRBV5-6
J gene: TRBJ2-3
clone size: -
D gene: TRBD1
CDR3 length: 13

CDR3 protein: CASSPHLAGTGNEKLFF
CDR3 DNA: TGTGCCAGCAGCCCTCACCTCGCCGGGACAGGGAATGAAAAACTGTTTTTT
V gene: TRBV9
J gene: TRBJ1-4
clone size: once
D gene: TRBD1
CDR3 length: 17

CDR3 protein: CASTPLPGTGGSKEQYF
CDR3 DNA: TGTGCCAGCACGCCCTTACCGGGGACAGGGGGCTCTAAAGAGCAGTACTTC
V gene: TRBV2
J gene: TRBJ2-7
clone size: -
D gene: TRBD1
CDR3 length: 17

CDR3 protein: CASSPYGEETQYF
CDR3 DNA: TGTGCCAGCTCACCATATGGGGAAGAGACCCAGTACTTC
V gene: TRBV18
J gene: TRBJ2-5
clone size: few
D gene: -
CDR3 length: 13

CDR3 protein: CASSLYSGSQETQYF
CDR3 DNA: TGCGCCAGCAGCCTGTACTCGGGGTCCCAAGAGACCCAGTACTTC
V gene: TRBV4-1
J gene: TRBJ2-5
clone size: -
D gene: -
CDR3 length: 15

CDR3 protein: CASSFSGSSYNEQFF
CDR3 DNA: TGTGCCAGCAGCTTTAGCGGGAGCTCCTACAATGAGCAGTTCTTC
V gene: TRBV5-4
J gene: TRBJ2-1
clone size: -
D gene: TRBD2
CDR3 length: 15

CDR3 protein: CASSIPEYNEQFF
CDR3 DNA: TGTGCCAGTAGTATACCGGAATACAATGAGCAGTTCTTC
V gene: TRBV19
J gene: TRBJ2-1
clone size: -
D gene: -
CDR3 length: 13

CDR3 protein: CASSFYVAGGSADTQYF
CDR3 DNA: TGTGCCAGCAGCTTCTATGTAGCAGGGGGCTCCGCAGATACGCAGTATTTT
V gene: TRBV5-5
J gene: TRBJ2-3
clone size: -
D gene: TRBD1
CDR3 length: 17

CDR3 protein: CAWSSGQGEVKTQYF
CDR3 DNA: TGTGCCTGGAGTTCCGGACAGGGGGAGGTAAAGACCCAGTACTTC
V gene: TRBV30
J gene: TRBJ2-5
clone size: -
D gene: TRBD1
CDR3 length: 15

CDR3 protein: CASSEEYSEQFF
CDR3 DNA: TGTGCCAGCAGTGAAGAATACAGTGAGCAGTTCTTC
V gene: TRBV2
J gene: TRBJ2-1
clone size: -
D gene: -
CDR3 length: 12

CDR3 protein: CASPPGLAGVKETQYF
CDR3 DNA: TGTGCCAGCCCCCCCGGACTAGCGGGAGTTAAAGAGACCCAGTACTTC
V gene: TRBV7-8
J gene: TRBJ2-5
clone size: few
D gene: TRBD2
CDR3 length: 16

CDR3 protein: CASSEFNTIYF
CDR3 DNA: TGTGCCAGCAGTGAGTTCAACACCATATATTTT
V gene: TRBV2
J gene: TRBJ1-3
clone size: -
D gene: -
CDR3 length: 11

CDR3 protein: CASSAGDNNYGYTF
CDR3 DNA: TGTGCCAGCAGCGCTGGGGACAATAACTATGGCTACACCTTC
V gene: TRBV9
J gene: TRBJ1-2
clone size: few
D gene: -
CDR3 length: 14

CDR3 protein: CATSRDLYQFF
CDR3 DNA: TGTGCCACCAGCAGAGATTTGTACCAGTTCTTC
V gene: TRBV15
J gene: TRBJ2-1
clone size: -
D gene: -
CDR3 length: 11

CDR3 protein: CASSLQPGQIGEQYF
CDR3 DNA: TGCGCCAGCAGCTTGCAACCGGGACAGATAGGCGAGCAGTACTTC
V gene: TRBV5-1
J gene: TRBJ2-7
clone size: -
D gene: TRBD1
CDR3 length: 15

CDR3 protein: CASSLVNLGQGERGYTF
CDR3 DNA: TGTGCCAGCAGCTTAGTAAACTTGGGACAGGGGGAGCGGGGCTACACCTTC
V gene: TRBV7-2
J gene: TRBJ1-2
clone size: -
D gene: TRBD1
CDR3 length: 17

CDR3 protein: CASSALRDTDTQYF
CDR3 DNA: TGCGCCAGCAGTGCTTTGCGGGACACAGATACGCAGTATTTT
V gene: TRBV10-1
J gene: TRBJ2-3
clone size: -
D gene: -
CDR3 length: 14

CDR3 protein: CASSADGGPWNEQFF
CDR3 DNA: TGTGCCAGCAGTGCCGACGGAGGCCCTTGGAATGAGCAGTTCTTC
V gene: TRBV6-4
J gene: TRBJ2-1
clone size: once
D gene: -
CDR3 length: 15

CDR3 protein: CSAHRLNTEAFF
CDR3 DNA: TGCAGCGCCCATAGATTGAACACTGAAGCTTTCTTT
V gene: TRBV29-1
J gene: TRBJ1-1
clone size: -
D gene: -
CDR3 length: 12

CDR3 protein: CASSQILAGENTGELFF
CDR3 DNA: TGTGCCAGCAGCCAAATCCTAGCGGGGGAAAACACCGGGGAGCTGTTTTTT
V gene: TRBV14
J gene: TRBJ2-2
clone size: -
D gene: TRBD2
CDR3 length: 17

CDR3 protein: CASSLEGAGQFF
CDR3 DNA: TGTGCCAGCAGCTTAGAAGGGGCAGGGCAGTTCTTC
V gene: TRBV7-9
J gene: TRBJ2-1
clone size: -
D gene: -
CDR3 length: 12

CDR3 protein: CASSRMSGAGNEQFF
CDR3 DNA: TGTGCCAGCAGCCGAATGAGCGGGGCCGGCAATGAGCAGTTCTTC
V gene: TRBV7-6
J gene: TRBJ2-1
clone size: -
D gene: TRBD2
CDR3 length: 15

CDR3 protein: CAISARVGQGNTEAFF
CDR3 DNA: TGTGCCATCAGTGCCCGAGTCGGACAGGGGAACACTGAAGCTTTCTTT
V gene: TRBV10-3
J gene: TRBJ1-1
clone size: few
D gene: TRBD1
CDR3 length: 16

CDR3 protein: CASSEGQGSFYEQYF
CDR3 DNA: TGTGCCAGCAGCGAGGGACAGGGGTCTTTCTACGAGCAGTACTTC
V gene: TRBV7-9
J gene: TRBJ2-7
clone size: -
D gene: TRBD1
CDR3 length: 15

CDR3 protein: CATSSYYNSPLHF
CDR3 DNA: TGTGCCACCTCCTCTTACTATAATTCACCCCTCCACTTT
V gene: TRBV14
J gene: TRBJ1-6
clone size: -
D gene: -
CDR3 length: 13

CDR3 protein: CSVGGTEAFF
CDR3 DNA: TGCAGCGTTGGTGGGACTGAAGCTTTCTTT
V gene: TRBV29-1
J gene: TRBJ1-1
clone size: -
D gene: -
CDR3 length: 10

CDR3 protein: CASRLQGTSYEQYF
CDR3 DNA: TGTGCCAGCAGACTACAGGGGACCTCCTACGAGCAGTACTTC
V gene: TRBV25-1
J gene: TRBJ2-7
clone size: -
D gene: TRBD1
CDR3 length: 14

CDR3 protein: CASRDVGYGYTF
CDR3 DNA: TGTGCCAGTAGAGACGTGGGGTATGGCTACACCTTC
V gene: TRBV19
J gene: TRBJ1-2
clone size: -
D gene: -
CDR3 length: 12

CDR3 protein: CASSDVTGKNTEAFF
CDR3 DNA: TGTGCCAGCTCAGATGTGACAGGGAAGAACACTGAAGCTTTCTTT
V gene: TRBV18
J gene: TRBJ1-1
clone size: -
D gene: TRBD1
CDR3 length: 15

CDR3 protein: CASSTSGSSYNEQFF
CDR3 DNA: TGTGCCAGTAGTACTAGCGGGTCTTCCTACAATGAGCAGTTCTTC
V gene: TRBV19
J gene: TRBJ2-1
clone size: -
D gene: TRBD2
CDR3 length: 15

CDR3 protein: CASRWSSGNTIYF
CDR3 DNA: TGTGCCAGCAGGTGGAGCTCTGGAAACACCATATATTTT
V gene: TRBV6-1
J gene: TRBJ1-3
clone size: -
D gene: -
CDR3 length: 13

CDR3 protein: CASSLVYQTSSSSYEQYF
CDR3 DNA: TGTGCCAGCAGCTTAGTATATCAGACTAGTTCCTCTTCCTACGAGCAGTACTTC
V gene: TRBV7-2
J gene: TRBJ2-7
clone size: -
D gene: -
CDR3 length: 18

CDR3 protein: CASSQEPSSYNEQFF
CDR3 DNA: TGTGCCAGCAGCCAAGAACCTAGTTCCTACAATGAGCAGTTCTTC
V gene: TRBV14
J gene: TRBJ2-1
clone size: -
D gene: -
CDR3 length: 15

CDR3 protein: CASSTSPTSGEGYNEQFF
CDR3 DNA: TGTGCCAGCAGCACATCTCCGACTAGCGGTGAGGGCTACAATGAGCAGTTCTTC
V gene: TRBV9
J gene: TRBJ2-1
clone size: once
D gene: TRBD2
CDR3 length: 18

CDR3 protein: CASSQPGLSGANVLTF
CDR3 DNA: TGCGCCAGCAGCCAACCGGGGCTTTCTGGGGCCAACGTCCTGACTTTC
V gene: TRBV4-1
J gene: TRBJ2-6
clone size: -
D gene: -
CDR3 length: 16

CDR3 protein: CASSLGRVYGYTF
CDR3 DNA: TGTGCCAGCAGCTTAGGAAGAGTTTATGGCTACACCTTC
V gene: TRBV7-9
J gene: TRBJ1-2
clone size: -
D gene: -
CDR3 length: 13

CDR3 protein: CASSGPGQANQPQHF
CDR3 DNA: TGTGCCAGCAGCGGCCCGGGACAGGCTAATCAGCCCCAGCATTTT
V gene: TRBV6-1
J gene: TRBJ1-5
clone size: -
D gene: TRBD1
CDR3 length: 15

CDR3 protein: CASSVAASRISGNTIYF
CDR3 DNA: TGTGCCAGCAGCGTAGCCGCCTCTAGGATTTCTGGAAACACCATATATTTT
V gene: TRBV9
J gene: TRBJ1-3
clone size: -
D gene: -
CDR3 length: 17

CDR3 protein: CASRGADYGYTF
CDR3 DNA: TGCGCCAGCAGGGGGGCGGACTATGGCTACACCTTC
V gene: TRBV5-1
J gene: TRBJ1-2
clone size: -
D gene: -
CDR3 length: 12

CDR3 protein: CASSGQPNTEAFF
CDR3 DNA: TGTGCCAGCAGCGGCCAGCCGAACACTGAAGCTTTCTTT
V gene: TRBV7-2
J gene: TRBJ1-1
clone size: once
D gene: -
CDR3 length: 13

CDR3 protein: CASSLVPDGGYNEQFF
CDR3 DNA: TGTGCCAGCAGCTTAGTCCCGGATGGGGGATACAATGAGCAGTTCTTC
V gene: TRBV7-8
J gene: TRBJ2-1
clone size: -
D gene: -
CDR3 length: 16

CDR3 protein: CARSRASGLAAPYEQYF
CDR3 DNA: TGTGCCAGAAGCAGGGCGTCAGGACTAGCGGCCCCCTACGAGCAGTACTTC
V gene: TRBV5-3
J gene: TRBJ2-7
clone size: -
D gene: TRBD2
CDR3 length: 17

CDR3 protein: CASIQGSPYEQYF
CDR3 DNA: TGTGCCAGCATCCAGGGTTCGCCCTACGAGCAGTACTTC
V gene: TRBV7-8
J gene: TRBJ2-7
clone size: -
D gene: -
CDR3 length: 13